This TCR beta chain was identified in a study of T-cell reconstitution after alpha-beta-depleted transplantation in children. Preparation of the TCRbeta library involved a method that used unique molecular identifiers. TCRdb reprocessed the PCR reads with MiXCR, giving one entry per CDR3 protein. The sample contains around 410,000 distinct CDR3 sequences, about a tenth of which appear only once. CDR3 length equals 14 residues. V gave up 6 bases and J gave up 2 bases, with 13 bases separating them. The germline gives CDR1 LGHNT, CDR2 FRNRAP. The chain couples TRBV12-5 to TRBJ1-2, with a tentative D call TRBD1 (5 bases). The starting material was PBMCs from the stem cell graft donor, obtained from the stem cell graft. The receptor comes from a human donor who donated a stem cell graft to a child with acute myeloid leukemia. The CDR3 sequence is CASGPSRDNYGYTF. The CDR3 region has the DNA TGTGCTAGTGGCCCCTCTCGGGACAACTATGGCTACACCTTC.